The entry that follows covers one TCR beta chain sequence. The antigen remains unidentified. PBMCs that had been cryopreserved were the source of 1.5 to 2 micrograms of genomic DNA for TCR beta libraries. Sequencing sought depths of 1 in 200,000 to 1 in 1 million T cells. Libraries were prepared by immunoSEQ multiplex PCR; TCRdb keeps only in-frame clonotypes and omits some of them. The sample includes 250,000 to 350,000 clones, around 76% of them seen just once. The sample comes from a study of cytotoxic CD8 clonotypes in ibrutinib-treated CLL. At the level of the study: Complete response was seen in 2 patients and partial in approximately 25; about 12 progressed and around 14 stayed remitted after a median around 64 months. Study results and limitations: A rise in clonality was seen at ibrutinib response, and a fall back toward baseline was seen at progression.

The sample was PBMCs, taken at disease progression, from a patient treated with ibrutinib. The receptor's source is a human donor with chronic lymphocytic leukemia.

The CDR3 DNA reads as TGTGCCAGCAGTTACTCCACAGGGGGAGGTTCGAACACCATATATTTT. Translating gives CASSYSTGGGSNTIYF. The V and J genes are TRBV6-5 and TRBJ1-3; 8 nucleotides agree with TRBD1. V was clipped by 0 bases and J by 7 bases; unmatched bases: 8. The CDR3 totals 16 residues. CDR1 is MNHEY and CDR2 is SVGAGI in the germline V gene.